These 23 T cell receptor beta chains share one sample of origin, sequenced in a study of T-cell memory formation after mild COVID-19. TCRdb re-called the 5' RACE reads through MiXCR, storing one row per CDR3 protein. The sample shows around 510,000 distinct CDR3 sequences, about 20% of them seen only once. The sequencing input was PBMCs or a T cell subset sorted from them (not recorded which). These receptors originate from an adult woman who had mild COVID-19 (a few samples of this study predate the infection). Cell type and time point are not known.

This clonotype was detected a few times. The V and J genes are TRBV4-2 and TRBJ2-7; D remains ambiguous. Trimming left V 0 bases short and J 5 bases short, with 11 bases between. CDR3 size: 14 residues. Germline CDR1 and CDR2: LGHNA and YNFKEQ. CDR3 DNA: TGTGCCAGCAGCCAAGATCCATTGACAAACGAGCAGTACTTC. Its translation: CASSQDPLTNEQYF.

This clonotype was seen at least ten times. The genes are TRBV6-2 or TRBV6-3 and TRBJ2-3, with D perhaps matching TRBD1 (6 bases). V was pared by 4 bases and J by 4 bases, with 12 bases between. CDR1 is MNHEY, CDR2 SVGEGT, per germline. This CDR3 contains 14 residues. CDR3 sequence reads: CASSWNRVADTQYF. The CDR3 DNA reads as TGTGCCAGCAGTTGGAACAGGGTTGCAGATACGCAGTATTTT.

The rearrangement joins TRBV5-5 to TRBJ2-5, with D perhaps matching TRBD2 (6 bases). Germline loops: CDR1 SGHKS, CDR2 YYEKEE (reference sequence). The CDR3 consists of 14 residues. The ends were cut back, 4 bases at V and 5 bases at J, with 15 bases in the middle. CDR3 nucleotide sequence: TGTGCCAGCAGCCGGCCGGGAGCACTGGAGACCCAGTACTTC. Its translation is CASSRPGALETQYF.

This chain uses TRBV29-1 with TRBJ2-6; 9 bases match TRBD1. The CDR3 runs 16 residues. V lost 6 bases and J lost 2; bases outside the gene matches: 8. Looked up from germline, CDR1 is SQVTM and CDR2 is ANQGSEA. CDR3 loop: CSVAGQGLPGANVLTF. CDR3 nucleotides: TGCAGCGTCGCGGGACAGGGCCTGCCTGGGGCCAACGTCCTGACTTTC. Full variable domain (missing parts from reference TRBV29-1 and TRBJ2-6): SAVISQKPSRDICQRGTSLTIQCQVDSQVTMMFWYRQQPGQSLTLIATANQGSEATYESGFVIDKFPISRPNLTFSTLTVSNMSPEDSSIYLCSVAGQGLPGANVLTFGAGSRLTVL.

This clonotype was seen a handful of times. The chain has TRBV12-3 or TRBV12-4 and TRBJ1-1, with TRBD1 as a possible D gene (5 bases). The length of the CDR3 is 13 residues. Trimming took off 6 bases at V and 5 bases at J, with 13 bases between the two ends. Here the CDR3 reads CASSSNEGTEAFF. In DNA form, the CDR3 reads TGTGCCAGCAGCTCTAATGAGGGGACTGAAGCTTTCTTT.

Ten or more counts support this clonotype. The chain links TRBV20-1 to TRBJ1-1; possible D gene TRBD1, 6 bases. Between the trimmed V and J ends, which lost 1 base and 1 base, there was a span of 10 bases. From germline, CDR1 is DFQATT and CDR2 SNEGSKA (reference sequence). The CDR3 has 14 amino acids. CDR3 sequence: CSARAPDRNTEAFF. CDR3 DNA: TGCAGTGCTAGAGCCCCGGACAGGAACACTGAAGCTTTCTTT.

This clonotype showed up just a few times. In DNA form, the CDR3 reads TGCGCCAGCAGCCTCGACAGGGGGCCAGGAAACACCATATATTTT. It yields the protein CASSLDRGPGNTIYF. The chain employs TRBV5-1 and TRBJ1-3; the match to TRBD1 covers 10 bases. CDR3 size: 15 residues. V dropped 4 bases and J dropped 4; count of bases not matched to a gene: 5. Germline CDR1 is SGHRS and CDR2 is YFSETQ.

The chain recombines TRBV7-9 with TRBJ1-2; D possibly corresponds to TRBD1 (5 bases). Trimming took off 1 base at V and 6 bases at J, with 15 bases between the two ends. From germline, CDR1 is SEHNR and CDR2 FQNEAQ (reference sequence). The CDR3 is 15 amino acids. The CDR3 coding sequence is TGTGCCAGCAGCTTAGGGCCAGGGACGGATAATGGCTACACCTTC. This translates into CASSLGPGTDNGYTF.

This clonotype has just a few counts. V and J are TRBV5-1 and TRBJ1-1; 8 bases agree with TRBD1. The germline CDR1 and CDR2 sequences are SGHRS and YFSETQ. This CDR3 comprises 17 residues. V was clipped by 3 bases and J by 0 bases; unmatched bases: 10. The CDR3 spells CASSSTGTGSMNTEAFF. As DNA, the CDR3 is TGCGCCAGCAGCTCGACAGGGACAGGTTCCATGAACACTGAAGCTTTCTTT.

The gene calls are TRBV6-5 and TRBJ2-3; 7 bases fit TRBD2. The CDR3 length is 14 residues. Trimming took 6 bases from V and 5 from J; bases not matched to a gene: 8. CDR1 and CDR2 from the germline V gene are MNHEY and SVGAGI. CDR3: CASSLSGKVDTQYF. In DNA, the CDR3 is TGTGCCAGCAGCCTCAGCGGGAAAGTAGATACGCAGTATTTT.

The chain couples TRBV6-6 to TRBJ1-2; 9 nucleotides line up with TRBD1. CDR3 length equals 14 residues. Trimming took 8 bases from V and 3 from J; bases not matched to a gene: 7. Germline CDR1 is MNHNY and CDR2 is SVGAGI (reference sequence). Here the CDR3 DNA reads TGTGCCAGCTACTTATGGACAGGGGACTATGGCTACACCTTC. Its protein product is CASYLWTGDYGYTF.

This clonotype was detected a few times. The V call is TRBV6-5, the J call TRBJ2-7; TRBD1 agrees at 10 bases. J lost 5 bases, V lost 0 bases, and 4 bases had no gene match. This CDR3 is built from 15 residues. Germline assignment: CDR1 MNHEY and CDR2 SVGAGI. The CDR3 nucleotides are TGTGCCAGCAGTTACTCAGGGACAGGGGACGACGAGCAGTACTTC. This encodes CASSYSGTGDDEQYF.

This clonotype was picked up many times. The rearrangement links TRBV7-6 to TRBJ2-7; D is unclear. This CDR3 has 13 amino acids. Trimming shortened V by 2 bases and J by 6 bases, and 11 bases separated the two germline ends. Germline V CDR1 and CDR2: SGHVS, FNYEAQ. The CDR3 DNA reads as TGTGCCAGCAGCTTAAGTCAGGTATTCGAGCAGTACTTC. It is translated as CASSLSQVFEQYF.

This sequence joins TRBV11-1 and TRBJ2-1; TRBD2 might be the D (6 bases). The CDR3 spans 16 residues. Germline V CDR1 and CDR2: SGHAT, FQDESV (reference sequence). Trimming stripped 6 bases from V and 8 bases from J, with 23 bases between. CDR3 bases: TGTGCCAGCAGTCCCCCCGGGCTCGAGGGCGGGGATGAGCAGTTCTTC. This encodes CASSPPGLEGGDEQFF.

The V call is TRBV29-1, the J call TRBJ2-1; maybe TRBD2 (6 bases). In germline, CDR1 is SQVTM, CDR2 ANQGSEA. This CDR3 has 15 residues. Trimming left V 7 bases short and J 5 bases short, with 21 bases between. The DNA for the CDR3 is TGCAGCGGGCTAAGTTGGCTTAGCGGAAACAATGAGCAGTTCTTC. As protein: CSGLSWLSGNNEQFF.

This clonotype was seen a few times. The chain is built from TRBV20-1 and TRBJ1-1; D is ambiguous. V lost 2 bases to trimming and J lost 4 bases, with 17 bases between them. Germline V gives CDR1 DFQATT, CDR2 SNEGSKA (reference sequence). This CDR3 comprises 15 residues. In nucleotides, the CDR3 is TGCAGTGCTAGATCCCTAGACGGTTTCTTCACTGAAGCTTTCTTT. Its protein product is CSARSLDGFFTEAFF.

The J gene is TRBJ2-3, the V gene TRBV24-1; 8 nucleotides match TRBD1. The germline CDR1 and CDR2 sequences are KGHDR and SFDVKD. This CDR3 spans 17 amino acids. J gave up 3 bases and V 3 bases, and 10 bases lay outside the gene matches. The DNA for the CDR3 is TGTGCCACCAGTGATCCTGGACAGGGCTGGAGAACAGATACGCAGTATTTT. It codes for CATSDPGQGWRTDTQYF.

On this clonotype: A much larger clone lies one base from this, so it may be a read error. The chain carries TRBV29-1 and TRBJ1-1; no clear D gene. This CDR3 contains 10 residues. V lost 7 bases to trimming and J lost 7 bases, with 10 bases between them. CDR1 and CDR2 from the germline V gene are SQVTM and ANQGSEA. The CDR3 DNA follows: TGCAGCGCCAGGACGGGTGAAGCTTTCTTT. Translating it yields CSARTGEAFF.

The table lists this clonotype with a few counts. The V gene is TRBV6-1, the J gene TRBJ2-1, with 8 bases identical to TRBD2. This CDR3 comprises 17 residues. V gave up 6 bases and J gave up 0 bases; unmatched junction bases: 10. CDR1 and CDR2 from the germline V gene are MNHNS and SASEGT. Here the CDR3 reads CASRVAGGSDSYNEQFF. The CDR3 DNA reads TGTGCCAGCAGGGTTGCGGGGGGATCGGACTCCTACAATGAGCAGTTCTTC.

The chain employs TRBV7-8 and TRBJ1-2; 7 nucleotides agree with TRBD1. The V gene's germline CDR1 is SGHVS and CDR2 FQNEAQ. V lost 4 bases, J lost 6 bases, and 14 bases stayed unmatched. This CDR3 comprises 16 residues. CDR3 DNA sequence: TGTGCCAGCAGCTCAGCCACAGGGGACGAGACCCATGGCTACACCTTC. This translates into CASSSATGDETHGYTF.

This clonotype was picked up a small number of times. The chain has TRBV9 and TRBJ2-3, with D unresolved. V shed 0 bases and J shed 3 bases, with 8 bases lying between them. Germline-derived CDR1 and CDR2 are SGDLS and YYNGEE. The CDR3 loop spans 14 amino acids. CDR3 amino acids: CASSVGYPTDTQYF. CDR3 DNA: TGTGCCAGCAGCGTAGGGTACCCGACAGATACGCAGTATTTT.

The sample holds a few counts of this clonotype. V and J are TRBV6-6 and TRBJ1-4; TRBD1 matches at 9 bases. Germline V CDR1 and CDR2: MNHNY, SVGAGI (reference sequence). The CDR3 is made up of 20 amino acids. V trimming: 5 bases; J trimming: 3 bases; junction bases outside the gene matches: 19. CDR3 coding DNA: TGTGCCAGCAGTCAACTGGGACAGGGACTATCTCATCTATCTAATGAAAAACTGTTTTTT. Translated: CASSQLGQGLSHLSNEKLFF.

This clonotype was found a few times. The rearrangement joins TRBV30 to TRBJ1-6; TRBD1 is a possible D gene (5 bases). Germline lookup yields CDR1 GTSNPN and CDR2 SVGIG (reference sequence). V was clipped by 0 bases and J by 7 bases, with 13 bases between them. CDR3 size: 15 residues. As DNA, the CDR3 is TGTGCCTGGAGTGTACCCGGGGGTGGGAATTCACCCCTCCACTTT. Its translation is CAWSVPGGGNSPLHF.